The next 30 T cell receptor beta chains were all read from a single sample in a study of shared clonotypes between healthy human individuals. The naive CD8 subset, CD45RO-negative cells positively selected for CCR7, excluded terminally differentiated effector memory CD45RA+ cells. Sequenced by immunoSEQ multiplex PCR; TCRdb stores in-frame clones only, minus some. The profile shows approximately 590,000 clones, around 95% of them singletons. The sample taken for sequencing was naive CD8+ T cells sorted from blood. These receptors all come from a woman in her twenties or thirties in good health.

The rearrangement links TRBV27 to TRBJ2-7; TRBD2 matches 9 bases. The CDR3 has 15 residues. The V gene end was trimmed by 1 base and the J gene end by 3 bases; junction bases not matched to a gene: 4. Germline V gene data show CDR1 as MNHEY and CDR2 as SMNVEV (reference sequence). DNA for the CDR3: TGTGCCAGCAGTTTATACGGCGGGAGGGTCTACGAGCAGTACTTC. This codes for CASSLYGGRVYEQYF.

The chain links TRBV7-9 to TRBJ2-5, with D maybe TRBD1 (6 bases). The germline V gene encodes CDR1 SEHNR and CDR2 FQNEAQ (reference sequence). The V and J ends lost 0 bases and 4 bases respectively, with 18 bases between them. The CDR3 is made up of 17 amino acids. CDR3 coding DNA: TGTGCCAGCAGCTTAGCGCGTGGGGGCCTTCCTGGAGAGACCCAGTACTTC. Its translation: CASSLARGGLPGETQYF.

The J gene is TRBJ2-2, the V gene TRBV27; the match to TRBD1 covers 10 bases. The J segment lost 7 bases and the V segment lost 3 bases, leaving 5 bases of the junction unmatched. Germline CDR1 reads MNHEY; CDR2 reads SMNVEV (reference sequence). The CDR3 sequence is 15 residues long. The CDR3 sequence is CASSFWTGGSGELFF. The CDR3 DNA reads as TGTGCCAGCAGTTTCTGGACAGGGGGTAGCGGGGAGCTGTTTTTT.

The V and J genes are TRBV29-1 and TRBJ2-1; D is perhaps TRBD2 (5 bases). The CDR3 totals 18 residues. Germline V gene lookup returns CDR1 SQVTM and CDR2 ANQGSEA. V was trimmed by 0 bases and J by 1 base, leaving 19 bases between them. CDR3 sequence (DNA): TGCAGCGTTGAAGATCGGACTCGACCGATTAAATCCTACAATGAGCAGTTCTTC. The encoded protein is CSVEDRTRPIKSYNEQFF.

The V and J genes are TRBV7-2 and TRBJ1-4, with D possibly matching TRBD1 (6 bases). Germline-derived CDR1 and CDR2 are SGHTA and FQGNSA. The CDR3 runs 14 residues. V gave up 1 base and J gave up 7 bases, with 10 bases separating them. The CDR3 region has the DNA TGTGCCAGCAGCTTAGTGGGAGGGGGTGAAAAACTGTTTTTT. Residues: CASSLVGGGEKLFF. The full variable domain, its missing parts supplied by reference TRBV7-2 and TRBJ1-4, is GAGVSQSPSNKVTEKGKDVELRCDPISGHTALYWYRQSLGQGLEFLIYFQGNSAPDKSGLPSDRFSAERTGGSVSTLTIQRTQQEDSAVYLCASSLVGGGEKLFFGSGTQLSVL.

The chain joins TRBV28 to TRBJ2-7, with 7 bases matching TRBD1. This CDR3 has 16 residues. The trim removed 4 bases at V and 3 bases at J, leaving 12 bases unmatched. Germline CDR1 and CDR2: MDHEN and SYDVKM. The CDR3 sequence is CASSSGQTGLSYEQYF. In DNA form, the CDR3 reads TGTGCCAGCAGTTCCGGTCAGACAGGGTTGAGCTACGAGCAGTACTTC.

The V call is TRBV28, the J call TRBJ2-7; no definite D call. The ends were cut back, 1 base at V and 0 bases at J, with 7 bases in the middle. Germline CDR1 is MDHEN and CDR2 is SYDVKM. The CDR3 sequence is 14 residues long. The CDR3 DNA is TGTGCCAGCAGTTTATCGAGGTTCTCCTACGAGCAGTACTTC. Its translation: CASSLSRFSYEQYF.

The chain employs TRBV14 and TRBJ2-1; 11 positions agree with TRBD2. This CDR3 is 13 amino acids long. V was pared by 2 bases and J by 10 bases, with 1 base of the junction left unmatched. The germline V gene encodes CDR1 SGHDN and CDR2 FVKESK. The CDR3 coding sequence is TGTGCCAGCAGCCAAATAGCGGGAGGGGAGCAGTTCTTC. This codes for CASSQIAGGEQFF.

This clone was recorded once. The CDR3: CASSWDLDNEQFF. In DNA form, the CDR3 reads TGTGCCAGCAGTTGGGACCTGGACAATGAGCAGTTCTTC. The J gene is TRBJ2-1, the V gene TRBV6-5; D could derive from TRBD1 or TRBD2 (5 bases each). Per germline, CDR1 MNHEY and CDR2 SVGAGI. The CDR3 loop spans 13 amino acids. V lost 4 bases and J lost 5, with 9 bases in between.

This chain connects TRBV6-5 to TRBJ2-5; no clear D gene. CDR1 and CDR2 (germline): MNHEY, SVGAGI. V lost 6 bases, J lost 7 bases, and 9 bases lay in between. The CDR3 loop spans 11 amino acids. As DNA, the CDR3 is TGTGCCAGCAGCCACAAACGGACCCAGTACTTC. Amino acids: CASSHKRTQYF.

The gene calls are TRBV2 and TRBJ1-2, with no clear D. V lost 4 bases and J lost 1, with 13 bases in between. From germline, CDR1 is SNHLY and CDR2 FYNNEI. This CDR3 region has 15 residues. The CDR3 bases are TGTGCCAGCAGTGTTACAGAGTGGATTAACTATGGCTACACCTTC. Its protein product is CASSVTEWINYGYTF.

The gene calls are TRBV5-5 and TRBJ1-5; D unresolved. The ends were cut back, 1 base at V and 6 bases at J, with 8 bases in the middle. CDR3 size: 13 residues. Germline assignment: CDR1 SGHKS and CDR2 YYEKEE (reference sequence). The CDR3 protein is CASSLLFSQPQHF. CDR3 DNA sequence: TGTGCCAGCAGCTTGCTTTTCTCTCAGCCCCAGCATTTT.

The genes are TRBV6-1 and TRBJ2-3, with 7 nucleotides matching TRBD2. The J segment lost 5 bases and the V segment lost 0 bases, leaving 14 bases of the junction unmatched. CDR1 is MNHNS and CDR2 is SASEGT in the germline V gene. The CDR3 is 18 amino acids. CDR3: CASSEAASGGGWGDTQYF. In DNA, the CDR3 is TGTGCCAGCAGTGAAGCGGCTAGCGGAGGAGGGTGGGGAGATACGCAGTATTTT.

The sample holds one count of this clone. CDR3 in DNA: TGTGCCAGCAGTGGTGGGACTAGCGGCTACAATGAGCAGTTCTTC. Translating it yields CASSGGTSGYNEQFF. This rearrangement joins TRBV27 to TRBJ2-1, with TRBD2 identical over 11 bases. Losses at the gene ends were 5 bases for V and 3 bases for J; bases not matched to a gene: 3. The CDR3 has 15 residues. Germline values: CDR1 MNHEY, CDR2 SMNVEV (reference sequence).

CDR3 sequence: CASTEGSNTEAFF. The CDR3 DNA follows: TGTGCCAGCACAGAGGGTTCGAACACTGAAGCTTTCTTT. The chain is built from TRBV2 and TRBJ1-1, with D hard to call. The V end was cut by 7 bases, the J end by 1 base, with 10 bases between. The CDR3 extends over 13 amino acids. Germline V lookup: CDR1 SNHLY, CDR2 FYNNEI.

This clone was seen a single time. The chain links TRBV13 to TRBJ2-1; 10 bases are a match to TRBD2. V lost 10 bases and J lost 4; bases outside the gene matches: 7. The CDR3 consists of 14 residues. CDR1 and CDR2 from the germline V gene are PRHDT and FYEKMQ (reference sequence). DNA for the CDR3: TGTGCCACCTCCTCGGGACTAGCGTACAATGAGCAGTTCTTC. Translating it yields CATSSGLAYNEQFF.

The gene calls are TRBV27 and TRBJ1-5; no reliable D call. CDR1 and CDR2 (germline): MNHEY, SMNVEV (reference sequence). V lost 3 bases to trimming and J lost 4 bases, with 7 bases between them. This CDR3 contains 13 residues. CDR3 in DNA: TGTGCCAGCAGTTTCGACGGAAATCAGCCCCAGCATTTT. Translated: CASSFDGNQPQHF.

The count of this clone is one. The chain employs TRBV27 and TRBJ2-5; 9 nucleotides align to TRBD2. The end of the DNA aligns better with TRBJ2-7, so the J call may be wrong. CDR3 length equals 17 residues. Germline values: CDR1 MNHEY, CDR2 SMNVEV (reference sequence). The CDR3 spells CASSSLLAGSSSYEQYF. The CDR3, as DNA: TGTGCCAGCAGTTCTCTTCTAGCGGGATCGAGCTCCTACGAGCAGTACTTC.

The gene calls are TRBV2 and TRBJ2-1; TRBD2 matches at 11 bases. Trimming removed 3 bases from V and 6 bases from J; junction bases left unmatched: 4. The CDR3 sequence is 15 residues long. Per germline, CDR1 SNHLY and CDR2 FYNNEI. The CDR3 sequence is CASSEGSGRANEQFF. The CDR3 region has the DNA TGTGCCAGCAGTGAGGGTAGCGGGAGGGCCAATGAGCAGTTCTTC.

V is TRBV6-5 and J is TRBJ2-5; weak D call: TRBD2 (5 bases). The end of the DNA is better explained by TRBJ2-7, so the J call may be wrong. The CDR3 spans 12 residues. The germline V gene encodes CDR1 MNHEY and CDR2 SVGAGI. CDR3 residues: CASSFGGPEQYF. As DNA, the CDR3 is TGTGCCAGCAGTTTTGGAGGACCCGAGCAGTACTTC.

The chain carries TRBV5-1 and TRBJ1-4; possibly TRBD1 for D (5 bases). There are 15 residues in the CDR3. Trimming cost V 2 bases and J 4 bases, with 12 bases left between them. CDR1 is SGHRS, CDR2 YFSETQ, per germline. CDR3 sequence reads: CASSFLDNYNEKLFF. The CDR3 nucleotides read TGCGCCAGCAGCTTCCTGGACAATTATAATGAAAAACTGTTTTTT. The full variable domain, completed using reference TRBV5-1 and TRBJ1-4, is KAGVTQTPRYLIKTRGQQVTLSCSPISGHRSVSWYQQTPGQGLQFLFEYFSETQRNKGNFPGRFSGRQFSNSRSEMNVSTLELGDSALYLCASSFLDNYNEKLFFGSGTQLSVL.

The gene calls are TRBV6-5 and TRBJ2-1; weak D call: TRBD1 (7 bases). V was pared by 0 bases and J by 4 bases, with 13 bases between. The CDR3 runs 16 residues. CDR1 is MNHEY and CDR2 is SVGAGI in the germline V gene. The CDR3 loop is CASSYSEGARYNEQFF. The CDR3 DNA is TGTGCCAGCAGTTACTCGGAGGGGGCGAGGTACAATGAGCAGTTCTTC.

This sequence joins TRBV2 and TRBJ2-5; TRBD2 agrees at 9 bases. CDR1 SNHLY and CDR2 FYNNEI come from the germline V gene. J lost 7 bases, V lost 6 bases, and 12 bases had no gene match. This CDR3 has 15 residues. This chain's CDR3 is CASRGVAGAGGTQYF. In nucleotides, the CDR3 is TGTGCCAGCAGGGGGGTAGCGGGAGCGGGAGGGACCCAGTACTTC.

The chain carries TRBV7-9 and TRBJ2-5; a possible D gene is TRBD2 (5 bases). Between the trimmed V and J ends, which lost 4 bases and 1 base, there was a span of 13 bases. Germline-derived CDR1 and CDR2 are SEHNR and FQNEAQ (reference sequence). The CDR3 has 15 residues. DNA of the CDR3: TGTGCCAGCAGCTACCCCGAGGGTGGCCAAGAGACCCAGTACTTC. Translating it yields CASSYPEGGQETQYF.

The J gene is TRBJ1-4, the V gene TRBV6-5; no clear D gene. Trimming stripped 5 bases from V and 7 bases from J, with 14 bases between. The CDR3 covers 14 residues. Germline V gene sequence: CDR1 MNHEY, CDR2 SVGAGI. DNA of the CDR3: TGTGCCAGCAGTCCCTGGAGTCGCGGTGAAAAACTGTTTTTT. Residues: CASSPWSRGEKLFF.

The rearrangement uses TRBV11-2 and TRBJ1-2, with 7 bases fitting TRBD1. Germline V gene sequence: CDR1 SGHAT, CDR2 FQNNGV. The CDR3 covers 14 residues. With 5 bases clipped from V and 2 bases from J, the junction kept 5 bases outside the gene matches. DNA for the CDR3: TGTGCCAGCAGCCCTTCGACAGGGAACTATGGCTACACCTTC. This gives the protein CASSPSTGNYGYTF.

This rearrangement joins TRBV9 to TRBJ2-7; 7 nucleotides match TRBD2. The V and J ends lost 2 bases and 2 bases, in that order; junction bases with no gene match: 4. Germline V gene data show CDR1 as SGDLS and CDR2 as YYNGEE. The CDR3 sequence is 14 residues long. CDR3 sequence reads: CASSVGEGAYEQYF. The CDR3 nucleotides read TGTGCCAGCAGCGTGGGGGAGGGTGCCTACGAGCAGTACTTC.

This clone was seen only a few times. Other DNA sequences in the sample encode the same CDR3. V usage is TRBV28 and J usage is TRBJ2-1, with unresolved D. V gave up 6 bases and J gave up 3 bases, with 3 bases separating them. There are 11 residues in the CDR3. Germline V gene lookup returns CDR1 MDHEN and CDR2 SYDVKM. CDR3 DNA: TGTGCCAGCAGCAGCTACAATGAGCAGTTCTTC. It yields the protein CASSSYNEQFF.

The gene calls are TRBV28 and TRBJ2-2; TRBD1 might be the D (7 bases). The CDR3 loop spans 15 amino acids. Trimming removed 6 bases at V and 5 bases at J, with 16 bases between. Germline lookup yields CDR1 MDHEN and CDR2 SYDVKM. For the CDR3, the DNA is TGTGCCAGCAGCCCGGGGCCAGGGGGGACCGGGGAGCTGTTTTTT. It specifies CASSPGPGGTGELFF.

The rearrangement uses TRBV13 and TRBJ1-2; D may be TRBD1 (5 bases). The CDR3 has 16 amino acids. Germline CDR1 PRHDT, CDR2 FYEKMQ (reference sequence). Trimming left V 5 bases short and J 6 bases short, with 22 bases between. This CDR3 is CASSQGRTPQRDGYTF. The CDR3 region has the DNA TGTGCCAGCAGCCAAGGGAGGACACCTCAGAGAGATGGCTACACCTTC.